The 3 T cell receptor beta chains in this list originate from one sample, sequenced in a study of blood T cells in healthy people across ages. Through a sample-barcoded 5' primer and a J-beta primer mix, a second PCR was run for about 6 to 11 cycles. Each CDR3 protein is one row after TCRdb ran MiXCR on the 5' RACE reads. Of more than 800,000 distinct CDR3 sequences in the sample, around 28% were seen once. The sample consisted of blood. These TCRs come from a woman aged 80 or older in good health.

This clonotype was seen only a few times. The chain couples TRBV3-1 to TRBJ2-5; D is unresolved. The end of the DNA fits TRBJ2-7 better, so the J call may be wrong. Germline CDR1 LGHDT, CDR2 YNNKEL (reference sequence). CDR3 length: 14 residues. As DNA, the CDR3 is TGTGCCAGCAGCCCCACGACGCCATCCTACGAGCAGTACTTC. Translating gives CASSPTTPSYEQYF.

This clonotype has ten or more counts. V is TRBV25-1 and J is TRBJ1-4, with D unresolved. Germline CDR1 MGHDK, CDR2 SYGVNS. Deletions cut 5 bases from V and 4 bases from J, with 14 bases between. The CDR3 runs 15 residues. CDR3 sequence: CASSPPGRNNEKLFF. As DNA, the CDR3 is TGTGCCAGCAGTCCCCCCGGGCGCAATAATGAAAAACTGTTTTTT. Full variable domain (missing parts from reference TRBV25-1 and TRBJ1-4): EADIYQTPRYLVIGTGKKITLECSQTMGHDKMYWYQQDPGMELHLIHYSYGVNSTEKGDLSSESTVSRIRTEHFPLTLESARPSHTSQYLCASSPPGRNNEKLFFGSGTQLSVL.

The rearrangement joins TRBV9 to TRBJ1-1; 9 nucleotides line up with TRBD1. Unmatched junction bases numbered 3, after V lost 2 bases and J lost 1 base. Germline V gives CDR1 SGDLS, CDR2 YYNGEE. This CDR3 comprises 15 residues. The CDR3 nucleotides read TGTGCCAGCAGCGTTGGACAGGGGCGGAACACTGAAGCTTTCTTT. Protein: CASSVGQGRNTEAFF.